A single sample gave rise to the 24 T cell receptor beta chains below, sequenced in a study of blood T cell repertoires in COVID-19. Sequenced by immunoSEQ multiplex PCR; TCRdb stores in-frame clones only, minus some. Of about 180,000 clones detected, about four fifths appear once; the ten largest clones hold 6.5%. The source material was peripheral blood. The receptor set was obtained from a man between 65 and 85 years old with active or convalescent COVID-19.

The V gene is TRBV3-1 (or the pseudogene TRBV3-2), the J gene TRBJ1-5; no definite D call. This CDR3 comprises 12 residues. With 4 bases removed from V and 6 bases from J, the gap between germline ends came to 7 bases. The germline CDR1 and CDR2 sequences are LGHDT and YNNKEL (reference sequence). The CDR3 DNA sequence: TGTGCCAGCAGCCGCCTAGGTCAGCCCCAGCATTTT. As protein: CASSRLGQPQHF.

This chain joins TRBV19 and TRBJ1-5, with D uncertain. Trimming took 3 bases from V and 4 from J, leaving 7 bases between them. Germline CDR1 is LNHDA and CDR2 is SQIVND (reference sequence). The CDR3 sequence is 13 residues long. DNA of the CDR3: TGTGCCAGTAGTATTCAGACTAATCAGCCCCAGCATTTT. Its translation: CASSIQTNQPQHF. The full variable domain, its missing parts supplied by reference TRBV19 and TRBJ1-5, is DGGITQSPKYLFRKEGQNVTLSCEQNLNHDAMYWYRQDPGQGLRLIYYSQIVNDFQKGDIAEGYSVSREKKESFPLTVTSAQKNPTAFYLCASSIQTNQPQHFGDGTRLSIL.

Points on this clone: Other DNA sequences in the sample encode the same CDR3. The chain joins TRBV18 to TRBJ1-6; 8 nucleotides line up with TRBD1. This CDR3 is built from 14 residues. Germline CDR1 KGHSH, CDR2 LQKENI. Germline trimming cut 3 bases from V and 8 bases from J; bases unmatched to any gene: 3. The CDR3 DNA reads TGTGCCAGCTCACCCGGGACAGGAGATTCACCCCTCCACTTT. This translates into CASSPGTGDSPLHF.

The rearrangement uses TRBV18 and TRBJ2-7, with 8 nucleotides matching TRBD2. The CDR3 has 15 residues. The germline V gene encodes CDR1 KGHSH and CDR2 LQKENI. V dropped 3 bases and J dropped 6; count of bases not matched to a gene: 10. CDR3 loop: CASSPPGTSLSEQYF. CDR3 coding DNA: TGTGCCAGCTCACCCCCCGGGACTAGTCTATCCGAGCAGTACTTC. Together with reference TRBV18 and TRBJ2-7, the CDR3 gives the full variable domain: NAGVMQNPRHLVRRRGQEARLRCSPMKGHSHVYWYRQLPEEGLKFMVYLQKENIIDESGMPKERFSAEFPKEGPSILRIQQVVRGDSAAYFCASSPPGTSLSEQYFGPGTRLTVT.

The chain uses TRBV4-1 and TRBJ2-3, with 11 bases matching TRBD2. The CDR3 extends over 18 amino acids. The V and J ends lost 1 base and 2 bases, in that order; junction bases with no gene match: 8. Germline V CDR1 and CDR2: MGHRA, YSYEKL. CDR3 nucleotides: TGCGCCAGCAGCCAAGCGTCGGGACTAGCGGAAACCACAGATACGCAGTATTTT. As protein: CASSQASGLAETTDTQYF.

This chain joins TRBV6-5 and TRBJ1-1; possible D gene TRBD1, 6 bases. The CDR3 totals 14 residues. CDR1 MNHEY and CDR2 SVGAGI come from the germline V gene. V was shortened by 6 bases and J by 4 bases, with 15 bases between the two germline ends. The CDR3 sequence: CASSSEAGVTEAFF. CDR3 sequence (DNA): TGTGCCAGCAGCTCCGAGGCAGGGGTCACTGAAGCTTTCTTT.

This clone was counted only a few times. The genes are TRBV12-3 or TRBV12-4 and TRBJ2-7; 7 positions match TRBD1. The V and J ends lost 6 bases and 7 bases, in that order; junction bases with no gene match: 6. The CDR3 length is 12 residues. The CDR3 DNA sequence: TGTGCCAGCAGGCGAACAGGGGTAGAGCAGTACTTC. Protein: CASRRTGVEQYF.

The chain has TRBV30 and TRBJ1-2; maybe TRBD1 (5 bases). This CDR3 is 14 amino acids long. Between the trimmed V and J ends, which lost 3 bases and 4 bases, there was a span of 15 bases. Germline CDR1 is GTSNPN and CDR2 is SVGIG (reference sequence). CDR3 coding DNA: TGTGCCTGGAGGAACCCCGGGGGATCCTATGGCTACACCTTC. It yields the protein CAWRNPGGSYGYTF.

The chain is built from TRBV9 and TRBJ2-3; D is possibly TRBD1 (6 bases). V dropped 0 bases and J dropped 8 bases, with 13 bases sitting between them. CDR1 is SGDLS, CDR2 YYNGEE, per germline. This CDR3 is 14 amino acids long. CDR3 in DNA: TGTGCCAGCAGCGTAGGGACAGTCCCTTCTACGCAGTATTTT. Protein product: CASSVGTVPSTQYF.

This clone showed up just once. The V gene is TRBV6-6, the J gene TRBJ1-1; D unclear. Germline lookup yields CDR1 MNHNY and CDR2 SVGAGI (reference sequence). The V gene lost 7 bases and the J gene lost 1 base, with 7 bases spanning the gap. The CDR3 spans 12 residues. The CDR3 sequence: CASIRANTEAFF. The CDR3 DNA reads as TGTGCCAGCATCCGAGCGAACACTGAAGCTTTCTTT.

This chain links TRBV19 with TRBJ2-7, with a possible D match to TRBD1 (6 bases). Trimming removed 6 bases from V and 2 bases from J, with 8 bases in between. CDR3 length equals 12 residues. Germline CDR1 LNHDA, CDR2 SQIVND (reference sequence). The chain's CDR3 is CASSRDTYEQYF. The CDR3 DNA is TGTGCCAGTAGCAGGGACACCTACGAGCAGTACTTC.

This chain links TRBV6-5 with TRBJ2-7; 8 nucleotides align to TRBD2. The CDR3 consists of 14 residues. V dropped 6 bases and J dropped 2; count of bases not matched to a gene: 6. The V gene's germline CDR1 is MNHEY and CDR2 SVGAGI. The chain's CDR3 is CASRGLVKAYEQYF. The CDR3 DNA reads as TGTGCCAGCAGGGGACTAGTGAAGGCCTACGAGCAGTACTTC.

This clone was detected a few times. This sequence joins TRBV24-1 and TRBJ2-7, with D maybe TRBD1 (6 bases). CDR3 length equals 15 residues. The V and J ends lost 5 bases and 0 bases respectively, with 13 bases between them. Looked up from germline, CDR1 is KGHDR and CDR2 is SFDVKD. CDR3 DNA sequence: TGTGCCACCAGTGGCGGACAGTCGGACTCCTACGAGCAGTACTTC. Translated: CATSGGQSDSYEQYF.

The chain couples TRBV7-2 to TRBJ2-2; D possibly corresponds to TRBD2 (5 bases). Trimming removed 0 bases at V and 1 base at J, with 9 bases between. The germline CDR1 and CDR2 sequences are SGHTA and FQGNSA. The CDR3 runs to 16 residues. The CDR3 bases are TGTGCCAGCAGCTTAGCGCGGGCGGGGAACACCGGGGAGCTGTTTTTT. Translation: CASSLARAGNTGELFF.

The chain has TRBV11-3 and TRBJ2-2; tentative D call: TRBD1 (6 bases). The CDR3 consists of 17 residues. The V gene lost 0 bases and the J gene lost 9 bases, with 20 bases spanning the gap. Germline V lookup: CDR1 SGHNT, CDR2 YENEEA. The DNA for the CDR3 is TGTGCCAGCAGCTTAGAGCCGGGACACTGGAAGGTAAGGGAGCTGTTTTTT. Protein sequence: CASSLEPGHWKVRELFF.

Only a few counts were recorded for this clone. V gene TRBV5-1 combines with J gene TRBJ1-2; the match to TRBD1 covers 7 bases. This CDR3 region has 14 residues. V shed 2 bases, J shed 8 bases, and the junction held 9 bases outside the gene matches. Germline lookup yields CDR1 SGHRS and CDR2 YFSETQ. The CDR3 DNA reads as TGCGCCAGCAGCTTACGACAGGGTACAGAGGGCTACACCTTC. This encodes CASSLRQGTEGYTF.

J is TRBJ2-1 and V is TRBV10-1; 9 nucleotides align to TRBD2. Unmatched junction bases numbered 7, after V lost 5 bases and J lost 8 bases. The CDR3 has 14 amino acids. In germline, CDR1 is WNHNN, CDR2 SYGVQD (reference sequence). For the CDR3, the DNA is TGCGCCAGCAGTATCGAGCGGGGGGTCGATGAGCAGTTCTTC. Its protein product is CASSIERGVDEQFF.

The CDR3 nucleotides read TGCAGCGTCGACAGGGGACGAACTGAAGCTTTCTTT. It yields the protein CSVDRGRTEAFF. This chain uses TRBV29-1 with TRBJ1-1, with 8 bases fitting TRBD1. The ends lost 6 bases at V and 5 bases at J; junction bases unmatched: 5. Germline values: CDR1 SQVTM, CDR2 ANQGSEA. The CDR3 runs 12 residues.

V is TRBV4-2 and J is TRBJ1-1, with 12 nucleotides matching TRBD1. The J segment lost 0 bases and the V segment lost 2 bases, leaving 7 bases of the junction unmatched. Germline V gene data show CDR1 as LGHNA and CDR2 as YNFKEQ. CDR3 size: 18 residues. The CDR3, as DNA: TGTGCCAGCAGCCAACGGGGACAGGGGGCTTTGATGAACACTGAAGCTTTCTTT. Its protein is CASSQRGQGALMNTEAFF.

This clone was seen a handful of times. The chain combines TRBV11-2 with TRBJ1-1; 11 nucleotides agree with TRBD1. V trimming: 4 bases; J trimming: 3 bases; junction bases outside the gene matches: 1. CDR3 length: 14 amino acids. The germline V gene encodes CDR1 SGHAT and CDR2 FQNNGV. The CDR3 loop reads CASSWGQGDTEAFF. The CDR3 DNA reads TGTGCCAGCAGCTGGGGACAGGGGGACACTGAAGCTTTCTTT. The full variable domain, rest sourced from reference TRBV11-2 and TRBJ1-1, is EAGVAQSPRYKIIEKRQSVAFWCNPISGHATLYWYQQILGQGPKLLIQFQNNGVVDDSQLPKDRFSAERLKGVDSTLKIQPAKLEDSAVYLCASSWGQGDTEAFFGQGTRLTVV.

The gene calls are TRBV6-5 and TRBJ2-1, with 8 bases that match TRBD2. The CDR3 runs 15 residues. V shed 1 base and J 5 bases; nucleotides not matched to a gene: 4. The germline V gene encodes CDR1 MNHEY and CDR2 SVGAGI. The CDR3 DNA follows: TGTGCCAGCAGTTACTTCGGAGCGGGGGACAATGAGCAGTTCTTC. This translates into CASSYFGAGDNEQFF.

CDR3 sequence reads: CASSSSGQEGTEAFF. In nucleotides, the CDR3 is TGTGCCAGCAGTTCATCGGGACAGGAGGGCACTGAAGCTTTCTTT. The chain links TRBV6-5 to TRBJ1-1, with 8 bases matching TRBD1. Trimming took 4 bases from V and 4 from J; bases not matched to a gene: 8. This CDR3 comprises 15 residues. Germline CDR1 reads MNHEY; CDR2 reads SVGAGI.

The chain employs TRBV28 and TRBJ1-5; TRBD1 aligns across 7 bases. CDR1 and CDR2 (germline): MDHEN, SYDVKM. The J segment lost 7 bases and the V segment lost 5 bases, leaving 11 bases of the junction unmatched. The CDR3 consists of 15 residues. CDR3 protein: CASSVVTGAKQPQHF. In DNA, the CDR3 is TGTGCCAGCAGTGTTGTCACAGGGGCGAAACAGCCCCAGCATTTT.

The J gene is TRBJ1-2, the V gene TRBV6-5; D gene ambiguous. Trimming took 10 bases from V and 4 from J, leaving 19 bases between them. CDR3 length equals 14 residues. Germline CDR1 and CDR2: MNHEY and SVGAGI. CDR3 amino acids: CATKRPGSLYGYTF. The DNA for the CDR3 is TGTGCCACTAAACGACCGGGGAGTCTCTATGGCTACACCTTC.